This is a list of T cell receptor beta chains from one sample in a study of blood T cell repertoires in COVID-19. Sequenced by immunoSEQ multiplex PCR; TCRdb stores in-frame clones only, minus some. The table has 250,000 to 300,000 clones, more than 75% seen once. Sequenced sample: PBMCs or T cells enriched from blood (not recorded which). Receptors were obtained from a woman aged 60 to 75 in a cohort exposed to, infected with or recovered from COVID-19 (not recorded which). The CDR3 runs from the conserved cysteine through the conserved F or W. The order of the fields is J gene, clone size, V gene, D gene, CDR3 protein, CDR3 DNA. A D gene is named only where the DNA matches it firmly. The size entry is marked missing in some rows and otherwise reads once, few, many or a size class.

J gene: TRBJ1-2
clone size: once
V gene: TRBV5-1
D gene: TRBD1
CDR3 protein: CASSTPGGDGYTF
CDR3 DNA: TGCGCCAGCAGCACCCCAGGGGGCGATGGCTACACCTTC

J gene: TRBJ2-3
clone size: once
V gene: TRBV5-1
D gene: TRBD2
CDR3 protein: CASSLGFRVTSGSDTQYF
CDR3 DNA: TGCGCCAGCAGCTTGGGTTTCAGGGTAACTAGCGGATCCGATACGCAGTATTTT

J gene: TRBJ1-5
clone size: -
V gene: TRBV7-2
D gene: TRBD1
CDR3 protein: CASSGQGNQPQHF
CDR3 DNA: TGTGCCAGCAGCGGACAGGGGAACCAGCCCCAGCATTTT

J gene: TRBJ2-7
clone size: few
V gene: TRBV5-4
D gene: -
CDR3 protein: CASSLRGYEQYF
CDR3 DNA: TGTGCCAGCAGCTTGCGGGGCTACGAGCAGTACTTC

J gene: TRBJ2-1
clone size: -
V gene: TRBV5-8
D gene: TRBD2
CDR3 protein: CASSLSGITYNEQFF
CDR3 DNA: TGTGCCAGCAGCTTGAGCGGGATAACCTACAATGAGCAGTTCTTC

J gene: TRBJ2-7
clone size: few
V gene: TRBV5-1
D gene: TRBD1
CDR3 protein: CASSLEARGYEQYF
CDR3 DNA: TGCGCCAGCAGCTTGGAAGCCAGGGGGTACGAGCAGTACTTC

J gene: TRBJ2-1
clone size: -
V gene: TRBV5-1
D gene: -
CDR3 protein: CASSFLALNEQFF
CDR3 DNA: TGCGCCAGCAGCTTCCTAGCACTCAATGAGCAGTTCTTC

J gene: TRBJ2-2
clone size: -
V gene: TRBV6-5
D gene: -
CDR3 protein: CASSSGTITGELFF
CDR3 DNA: TGTGCCAGCAGTTCGGGGACAATCACCGGGGAGCTGTTTTTT

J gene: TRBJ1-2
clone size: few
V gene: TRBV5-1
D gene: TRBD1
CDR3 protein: CASSLLQGVGYGYTF
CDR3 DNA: TGCGCCAGCAGCTTACTTCAGGGGGTCGGCTATGGCTACACCTTC

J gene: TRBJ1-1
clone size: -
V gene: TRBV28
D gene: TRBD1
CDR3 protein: CASSIPPGTGSHTEAFF
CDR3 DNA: TGTGCCAGCAGCATCCCCCCCGGGACAGGGTCGCACACTGAAGCTTTCTTT

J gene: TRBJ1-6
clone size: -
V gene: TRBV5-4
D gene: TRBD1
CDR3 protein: CASSSGQGGNSPLHF
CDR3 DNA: TGTGCCAGCAGCTCCGGACAGGGTGGGAATTCACCCCTCCACTTT

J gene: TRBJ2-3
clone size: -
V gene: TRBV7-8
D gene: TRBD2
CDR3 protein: CASSSSGRTDTQYF
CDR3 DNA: TGTGCCAGCAGCTCGAGCGGGAGGACAGATACGCAGTATTTT

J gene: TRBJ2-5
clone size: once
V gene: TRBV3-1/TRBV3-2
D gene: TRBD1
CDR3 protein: CASSLSTGQETQYF
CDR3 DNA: TGTGCCAGCAGCCTATCGACAGGGCAAGAGACCCAGTACTTC

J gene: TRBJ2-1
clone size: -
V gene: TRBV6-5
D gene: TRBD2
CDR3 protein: CASSYSASGMGQFF
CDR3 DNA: TGTGCCAGCAGTTACTCGGCTAGCGGGATGGGGCAGTTCTTC

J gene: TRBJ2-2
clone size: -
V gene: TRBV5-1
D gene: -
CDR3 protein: CASSQGHLNTGELFF
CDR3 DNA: TGCGCCAGCAGCCAGGGGCATTTGAACACCGGGGAGCTGTTTTTT

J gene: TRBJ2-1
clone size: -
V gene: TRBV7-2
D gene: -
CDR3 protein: CASSSGLASYNEQFF
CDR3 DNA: TGTGCCAGCAGCTCGGGACTGGCAAGCTACAATGAGCAGTTCTTC

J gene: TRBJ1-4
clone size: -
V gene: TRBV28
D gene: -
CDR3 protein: CASRGGGPNEKLFF
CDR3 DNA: TGTGCCAGCAGAGGGGGGGGCCCGAATGAAAAACTGTTTTTT

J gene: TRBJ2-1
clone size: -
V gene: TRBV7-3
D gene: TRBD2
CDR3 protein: CASSPWTSGGPLNEQFF
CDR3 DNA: TGTGCCAGCAGCCCGTGGACTAGCGGAGGGCCTCTCAATGAGCAGTTCTTC